This T cell receptor (beta chain) was identified in a study of shared clonotypes between healthy human individuals. General study results and limits: The study found lower generation probabilities in non-shared clonotypes than in those shared by all four donors. Sharing across four donors was seen in around 5.1% of naive CD4 clonotypes.

Each cell subset's genomic DNA was divided evenly among several immunoSEQ plates. The method was immunoSEQ multiplex PCR; TCRdb's version includes in-frame clones alone and lacks a portion of them. The sample includes 2 million to 2.5 million clones, 90% to 96% seen only once; the top ten take around 0.13%. Note on this clone: What it recognizes is unknown.

J gave up 9 bases and V 3 bases, and 5 bases lay outside the gene matches. This CDR3 region has 14 residues. Germline V gene sequence: CDR1 SNHLY, CDR2 FYNNEI. The material sequenced was naive CD4+ T cells sorted from blood. Specified subset: CD45RA+ positively selected. The chain uses TRBV2 and TRBJ2-1, with TRBD2 identical over 10 bases. The receptor's source is a man between 18 and 35 years old in good health. In nucleotides, the CDR3 is TGTGCCAGCAGTGAGAAGCGGGGGGGCGTTGAGCAGTTCTTC. Protein sequence: CASSEKRGGVEQFF.